The 5 T cell receptor beta chains listed next were all sequenced from one sample in a study of T-cell reconstitution after alpha-beta-depleted transplantation in children. Molecular barcoding with unique molecular identifiers was used for the TCRbeta library. TCRdb recomputed calls from the PCR reads with MiXCR, one row per CDR3 protein. The repertoire holds under 300,000 distinct CDR3 sequences, with around 10% as singletons. Source: peripheral blood, taken 180 days after TCRalphabeta/CD19-depleted stem cell transplant. The receptors come from a male patient aged 2-15 years who had a stem cell transplant for chronic granulomatous disease, so the T cells may come from the graft donor.

The V call is TRBV12-3 or TRBV12-4, the J call TRBJ1-5; tentatively, D is TRBD1 (5 bases). The V and J ends lost 3 bases and 6 bases respectively, with 12 bases between them. The CDR3 length is 14 residues. As DNA, the CDR3 is TGTGCCAGCAGTTTGTCAGGGAACAGTCAGCCCCAGCATTTT. Protein product: CASSLSGNSQPQHF.

The sample holds many counts of this clonotype. The chain has TRBV20-1 and TRBJ2-5; 11 bases map to TRBD2. Germline CDR1 reads DFQATT; CDR2 reads SNEGSKA (reference sequence). Trimming removed 6 bases from V and 0 bases from J; junction bases left unmatched: 6. The length of the CDR3 is 15 residues. CDR3 protein: CSAPSSGGYQETQYF. Written as DNA, the CDR3 is TGCAGTGCCCCCTCTAGCGGGGGGTACCAAGAGACCCAGTACTTC.

In its sample, this clonotype was seen once. The V gene is TRBV28, the J gene TRBJ2-5, with TRBD1 matching 7 bases. The germline CDR1 and CDR2 sequences are MDHEN and SYDVKM. The CDR3 covers 15 residues. V shed 3 bases, J shed 5 bases, and the junction held 9 bases outside the gene matches. The chain's CDR3 is CASSFLGQDRETQYF. The CDR3 DNA reads as TGTGCCAGCAGTTTCCTAGGACAGGACCGTGAGACCCAGTACTTC.

Comment on this clonotype: In this CDR3 the conserved last residue, phenylalanine or tryptophan, is missing, so a read error is likely. The rearrangement uses TRBV7-2 and TRBJ1-3; TRBD1 matches at 8 bases. The trim removed 1 base at V and 8 bases at J, leaving 7 bases unmatched. Germline loops: CDR1 SGHTA, CDR2 FQGNSA. This CDR3 spans 15 amino acids. This CDR3 reads CASSLEPGGLYTIYY. DNA of the CDR3: TGTGCCAGCAGCTTAGAGCCAGGGGGCCTTTACACCATATATTAT.

At least ten counts were recorded for this clonotype. V is TRBV5-1 and J is TRBJ2-7, with D perhaps TRBD2 (5 bases). CDR3 length: 14 amino acids. Germline assignment: CDR1 SGHRS and CDR2 YFSETQ. The germline V and J ends were trimmed by 1 base and 4 bases, with 12 bases remaining between them. The CDR3: CASSLNGEIYEQYF. In nucleotides, the CDR3 is TGCGCCAGCAGCTTGAACGGGGAGATTTACGAGCAGTACTTC. The full variable domain, its missing parts supplied by reference TRBV5-1 and TRBJ2-7, is KAGVTQTPRYLIKTRGQQVTLSCSPISGHRSVSWYQQTPGQGLQFLFEYFSETQRNKGNFPGRFSGRQFSNSRSEMNVSTLELGDSALYLCASSLNGEIYEQYFGPGTRLTVT.